This entry lists 26 T cell receptor beta chains sequenced from one sample in a study of CD8+ T cells in alopecia areata. Extraction of RNA preceded its reverse transcription into cDNA, which served as the sequencing template. The data were produced by immunoSEQ multiplex PCR, yet TCRdb's version contains in-frame clones alone and is incomplete. The data show about 200,000 clones, 45% to 65% seen once. Sample treatment: oral pan-JAK inhibitor, 5-10 mg twice daily. The sequences come from CD4+ T cells sorted from blood, collected at week 4, from a patient treated with tofacitinib. All receptors derive from a human donor with alopecia areata.

The chain uses TRBV15 and TRBJ1-2; 10 bases map to TRBD1. Germline assignment: CDR1 LNHNV and CDR2 YYDKDF (reference sequence). This CDR3 has 15 residues. Trimming cost V 5 bases and J 4 bases; bases outside gene matches: 7. The CDR3 sequence: CATSSRDRGLYGYTF. CDR3 nucleotide sequence: TGTGCCACCAGCTCAAGGGACAGGGGCCTCTATGGCTACACCTTC.

Only a few counts were recorded for this clone. The chain uses TRBV19 and TRBJ2-5, with D perhaps matching TRBD2 (6 bases). Germline assignment: CDR1 LNHDA and CDR2 SQIVND (reference sequence). This CDR3 spans 14 amino acids. V lost 3 bases and J lost 2, with 10 bases in between. In DNA form, the CDR3 reads TGTGCCAGTAGTATTGTCGGGGGACAAGAGACCCAGTACTTC. It translates to CASSIVGGQETQYF.

V gene TRBV2 combines with J gene TRBJ1-4, with D unresolved. The CDR3 runs to 10 residues. Germline CDR1 is SNHLY and CDR2 is FYNNEI. Between the trimmed V and J ends, which lost 7 bases and 8 bases, there was a span of 5 bases. CDR3 sequence reads: CASMEEKLFF. For the CDR3, the DNA is TGTGCCAGCATGGAAGAAAAACTGTTTTTT. Filled out from reference TRBV2 and TRBJ1-4, the complete variable domain reads EPEVTQTPSHQVTQMGQEVILRCVPISNHLYFYWYRQILGQKVEFLVSFYNNEISEKSEIFDDQFSVERPDGSNFTLKIRSTKLEDSAMYFCASMEEKLFFGSGTQLSVL.

The CDR3 sequence is CASSLLQGADTQYF. Here the CDR3 DNA reads TGTGCCAGCAGCCTCTTACAGGGGGCAGATACGCAGTATTTT. This rearrangement joins TRBV5-4 to TRBJ2-3; 8 bases agree with TRBD1. CDR3 length equals 14 residues. Losses at the gene ends were 4 bases for V and 4 bases for J; bases not matched to a gene: 5. The germline CDR1 and CDR2 sequences are SGHNT and YYREEE (reference sequence).

The chain combines TRBV25-1 with TRBJ1-4; 8 nucleotides align to TRBD1. CDR1 is MGHDK, CDR2 SYGVNS, per germline. The CDR3 contains 15 residues. J was trimmed by 4 bases and V by 5 bases; bases with no gene match: 6. The CDR3 region has the DNA TGTGCCAGCAGTCGCTCGGACAGGGATAATGAAAAACTGTTTTTT. This codes for CASSRSDRDNEKLFF.

J is TRBJ1-2 and V is TRBV5-4; TRBD1 is a possible D gene (5 bases). Trimming pared 4 bases from V and 8 bases from J, leaving 15 bases between. CDR3 length: 13 amino acids. Germline CDR1 and CDR2: SGHNT and YYREEE (reference sequence). In nucleotides, the CDR3 is TGTGCCAGCAGCCGGGCGGGGGGTACCGGCTACACCTTC. Amino acid sequence: CASSRAGGTGYTF.

This clone was detected a few times. The V call is TRBV5-6, the J call TRBJ1-5, with unresolved D. The CDR3 has 13 residues. Germline V lookup: CDR1 SGHDT, CDR2 YYEEEE. Trimming left V 2 bases short and J 6 bases short, with 9 bases between. CDR3 coding DNA: TGTGCCAGCAGCTTTGAGCCGGGTCAGCCCCAGCATTTT. Amino acids: CASSFEPGQPQHF.

The chain has TRBV30 and TRBJ2-7, with D tentatively TRBD1 (5 bases). The CDR3 spans 13 residues. The V gene lost 0 bases and the J gene lost 2 bases, with 8 bases spanning the gap. Germline CDR1 GTSNPN, CDR2 SVGIG (reference sequence). The CDR3, as DNA: TGTGCCTGGAGTGTGGGGCGGCCCTACGAGCAGTACTTC. Amino acid sequence: CAWSVGRPYEQYF.

The chain combines TRBV7-2 with TRBJ1-2, with no clear D. The V end lost 1 base, the J end lost 1 base, and 4 bases lay between the germline ends. This CDR3 has 13 amino acids. The germline CDR1 and CDR2 sequences are SGHTA and FQGNSA. Written as DNA, the CDR3 is TGTGCCAGCAGCTTAGGACTTAACTATGGCTACACCTTC. Translating it yields CASSLGLNYGYTF.

This clone was detected only a few times. The gene calls are TRBV18 and TRBJ1-2; D unclear. Germline V gene lookup returns CDR1 KGHSH and CDR2 LQKENI. This CDR3 comprises 12 residues. The V end lost 2 bases, the J end lost 5 bases, and 6 bases lay between the germline ends. The CDR3 nucleotides are TGTGCCAGCTCACCAGACCCGTATGGCTACACCTTC. Its translation is CASSPDPYGYTF.

Regarding this clone: The junction departs from the called germline gene at one end, perhaps through a read error. This rearrangement joins TRBV6-5 to TRBJ1-2, with TRBD1 matching 7 bases. Looked up from germline, CDR1 is MNHEY and CDR2 is SVGAGI. The CDR3 consists of 15 residues. CDR3 amino acids: CASSSNVRDSLSRAF. The CDR3 DNA follows: TGTGCCAGCAGCTCCAACGTCCGGGACAGTCTTTCTCGGGCCTTC.

The CDR3 spells CASSLVNSWYGYTF. The CDR3 DNA reads TGTGCCAGCAGCTTAGTTAACAGTTGGTATGGCTACACCTTC. This chain links TRBV7-8 with TRBJ1-2; no clear D. Germline V CDR1 and CDR2: SGHVS, FQNEAQ. V was cut by 1 base and J by 5 bases, with 11 bases left in between. CDR3 size: 14 residues.

V and J are TRBV29-1 and TRBJ1-2, with D hard to call. Germline values: CDR1 SQVTM, CDR2 ANQGSEA. Trimming left V 0 bases short and J 7 bases short, with 6 bases between. This CDR3 spans 11 amino acids. In DNA, the CDR3 is TGCAGCGTTGAAGAAGGAGGTGGCTACACCTTC. This gives the protein CSVEEGGGYTF.

The V call is TRBV5-6, the J call TRBJ1-5, with D tentatively TRBD1 (5 bases). V dropped 4 bases and J dropped 7 bases, with 15 bases sitting between them. The CDR3 has 14 amino acids. Germline lookup yields CDR1 SGHDT and CDR2 YYEEEE. This CDR3 is CASSRRGVLQPQHF. CDR3 DNA: TGTGCCAGCAGCCGTAGAGGGGTTCTCCAGCCCCAGCATTTT.

This clone occurred many times. The chain has TRBV28 and TRBJ2-2; D gene uncertain. This CDR3 region has 12 residues. V was pared by 7 bases and J by 6 bases, with 9 bases between. Germline V gene sequence: CDR1 MDHEN, CDR2 SYDVKM. The CDR3 spells CASISYAGELFF. Written as DNA, the CDR3 is TGTGCCAGCATCTCGTACGCCGGGGAGCTGTTTTTT.

The chain couples TRBV27 to TRBJ1-2; TRBD1 matches at 8 bases. The CDR3 runs to 14 residues. With V trimmed by 4 bases and J by 8 bases, 9 bases remained unmatched. The germline gives CDR1 MNHEY, CDR2 SMNVEV (reference sequence). Written as DNA, the CDR3 is TGTGCCAGCAGTTCGTACGGACAGGGCGGGGGCTACACCTTC. Amino acids: CASSSYGQGGGYTF.

The chain is built from TRBV5-4 and TRBJ2-2; tentative D call: TRBD1 (6 bases). Germline values: CDR1 SGHNT, CDR2 YYREEE (reference sequence). This CDR3 is built from 15 residues. Trimming shortened V by 0 bases and J by 3 bases, and 9 bases separated the two germline ends. The CDR3 sequence: CASSLVGADTGELFF. The CDR3 DNA follows: TGTGCCAGCAGCTTGGTGGGGGCCGACACCGGGGAGCTGTTTTTT.

The chain couples TRBV5-1 to TRBJ2-2, with 12 bases that match TRBD1. V shed 4 bases and J 5 bases; nucleotides not matched to a gene: 6. Germline V gene data show CDR1 as SGHRS and CDR2 as YFSETQ. The CDR3 covers 16 residues. CDR3 sequence: CASSRGQGARTGELFF. In nucleotides, the CDR3 is TGCGCCAGCAGCAGGGGACAGGGGGCGCGGACCGGGGAGCTGTTTTTT.

This clone was recorded a few times. This chain connects TRBV7-2 to TRBJ1-2, with TRBD1 identical over 7 bases. V shed 0 bases, J shed 8 bases, and the junction held 6 bases outside the gene matches. CDR1 and CDR2 from the germline V gene are SGHTA and FQGNSA. This CDR3 region has 14 residues. In DNA form, the CDR3 reads TGTGCCAGCAGCTTAGCAGACAGGGCTATGGGCTACACCTTC. Protein sequence: CASSLADRAMGYTF.

This clone was recorded a few times. The V call is TRBV10-3, the J call TRBJ2-2, with 9 bases that match TRBD1. The CDR3 runs 14 residues. V shed 7 bases and J 7 bases; nucleotides not matched to a gene: 7. Germline-derived CDR1 and CDR2 are ENHRY and SYGVKD. The CDR3 DNA is TGTGCCATCACGGGACAGGGAGATGGCGGGGAGCTGTTTTTT. It codes for CAITGQGDGGELFF.

This chain connects TRBV29-1 to TRBJ2-6; 7 bases align to TRBD2. This CDR3 comprises 15 residues. Germline CDR1 is SQVTM and CDR2 is ANQGSEA. With 5 bases clipped from V and 0 bases from J, the junction kept 4 bases outside the gene matches. Written as DNA, the CDR3 is TGCAGCGTTTATAGCGGGTTCTCTGGGGCCAACGTCCTGACTTTC. It specifies CSVYSGFSGANVLTF.

The chain carries TRBV11-2 and TRBJ2-2; D gene ambiguous. CDR3 length: 15 amino acids. Germline CDR1 is SGHAT and CDR2 is FQNNGV. Trimming cost V 2 bases and J 6 bases, with 13 bases left between them. The CDR3 region is CASSLSHGNSGELFF. The CDR3 nucleotides are TGTGCCAGCAGCTTATCGCATGGGAATTCCGGGGAGCTGTTTTTT.

This chain joins TRBV29-1 and TRBJ2-2, with D unclear. V was pared by 0 bases and J by 7 bases, with 12 bases between. The germline V gene has CDR1 SQVTM and CDR2 ANQGSEA. CDR3 size: 14 residues. The CDR3: CSVEEVRPYGELFF. In nucleotides, the CDR3 is TGCAGCGTTGAAGAAGTGAGGCCGTACGGGGAGCTGTTTTTT.

The chain combines TRBV29-1 with TRBJ2-7, with TRBD1 matching over 9 bases. The CDR3 is made up of 14 amino acids. With V trimmed by 4 bases and J by 3 bases, 7 bases remained unmatched. The germline V gene has CDR1 SQVTM and CDR2 ANQGSEA. CDR3 sequence reads: CSVARTGAIYEQYF. CDR3 coding DNA: TGCAGCGTTGCCCGGACAGGGGCAATCTACGAGCAGTACTTC.

This clone was counted a few times. V is TRBV11-2 and J is TRBJ2-3; TRBD2 agrees at 11 bases. The CDR3 totals 17 residues. V lost 5 bases and J lost 0; bases outside the gene matches: 7. Germline CDR1 SGHAT, CDR2 FQNNGV. This CDR3 reads CASSLLLAGDSTDTQYF. The DNA for the CDR3 is TGTGCCAGCAGCCTTCTACTAGCGGGGGATAGCACAGATACGCAGTATTTT.

The rearrangement links TRBV5-1 to TRBJ2-2, with 10 bases lining up with TRBD1. This CDR3 comprises 15 residues. V lost 4 bases, J lost 5 bases, and 5 bases stayed unmatched. The germline gives CDR1 SGHRS, CDR2 YFSETQ. The CDR3 bases are TGCGCCAGCAGCGTAATGGGACAGGGGACCGGGGAGCTGTTTTTT. This encodes CASSVMGQGTGELFF.